Listed below are T cell receptor beta chains from one sample, sequenced in a study of regulatory T cells in long-lasting Graves disease. MiXCR, run by TCRdb on the multiplex PCR reads, gives a single entry per CDR3 protein. Counted here are around 430,000 distinct CDR3 sequences, 22% occurring once; the ten biggest clones make up 13%. The sample here was peripheral blood mononuclear cells (PBMCs), taken when the disease was refractory, from a patient treated with antithyroid drugs. Receptors were obtained from a female donor with Graves disease. CDR3s include the opening cysteine and the closing phenylalanine or tryptophan. Each record gives: CDR3 DNA, CDR3 protein, J gene, clone size, V gene, D gene. A D gene is named only where the DNA matches it firmly. Clone size is stated in some rows and not others, as once, few, many or a class when expanded.

TGTGCCAGCAGCCCATTCGAGAACTATGGCTACACCTTC CASSPFENYGYTF TRBJ1-2 many TRBV7-2 .
TGTGCCAGCAGTAAGGCAGGCTTGGACGAGCAGTACTTC CASSKAGLDEQYF TRBJ2-7 few TRBV11-1 .
TGCGCCAGCAGCCGACAGGAGACTAACTATGGCTACACCTTC CASSRQETNYGYTF TRBJ1-2 many TRBV5-1 .
TGTGCCAGCAGCACAGATGGCGCCTACACCTTC CASSTDGAYTF TRBJ1-2 many TRBV7-2 .
TGTGCCAGCAAAGGGGATAGCAATCAGCCCCAGCATTTT CASKGDSNQPQHF TRBJ1-5 many TRBV7-8 .
TGTGCCATCAGCGGGGACAGAGGGACCGGGGAGCTGTTTTTT CAISGDRGTGELFF TRBJ2-2 . TRBV10-3 TRBD1
TGTGCCACCAGTGGGGGACGGAACTATGGCTACACCTTC CATSGGRNYGYTF TRBJ1-2 many TRBV24-1 .
TGTGCCAGCAGTTACCTGGTACAGCCGCCTACTGAAGCTTTCTTT CASSYLVQPPTEAFF TRBJ1-1 many TRBV6-2/TRBV6-3 .
TGTGCCAGCAGCCCGACAGGGAAGCGGGAGACCCAGTACTTC CASSPTGKRETQYF TRBJ2-5 many TRBV7-9 TRBD1
TGTGCCAGCAGCTTATATAGGGGTAGGGAGCAGTACTTC CASSLYRGREQYF TRBJ2-7 many TRBV7-2 .
TGTGCCACCGAGCTGACTGAAGCTTTCTTT CATELTEAFF TRBJ1-1 . TRBV7-9 .
TGTGCCAGCAGTTACTCGACAGGGAGTAACTATGGCTACACCTTC CASSYSTGSNYGYTF TRBJ1-2 many TRBV6-5 TRBD1
TGTGCCAGCAGTTACTCTGGGGCCACCTATGGCTACACCTTC CASSYSGATYGYTF TRBJ1-2 many TRBV6-5 .
TGTGCCAGCAGTCCCAGACAGGGCCATCAGCCCCAGCATTTT CASSPRQGHQPQHF TRBJ1-5 many TRBV28 TRBD1
TGTGCCAGCAGTTTATCGAACGGGATTTCCCTTCGAGAGCAGTACTTC CASSLSNGISLREQYF TRBJ2-7 . TRBV27 .
TGCAGTGCTATTCCAGGGTTTGGGGCCAACGTCCTGACTTTC CSAIPGFGANVLTF TRBJ2-6 . TRBV20-1 .
TGTGCCAGCTCACTACAAGACGGGCAGCCCCAGCATTTT CASSLQDGQPQHF TRBJ1-5 . TRBV18 .
TGTGCCAGCAGTGGCGAGGGGGTGAATGGCTACACCTTC CASSGEGVNGYTF TRBJ1-2 many TRBV2 .
TGTGCCAGCAGCACCCGGGGCTCCAGCTCCTACAATGAGCAGTTCTTC CASSTRGSSSYNEQFF TRBJ2-1 . TRBV7-3 .
TGCAGTGCCTCGGGGGTGAACACTGAAGCTTTCTTT CSASGVNTEAFF TRBJ1-1 many TRBV20-1 .
TGCGCCAGCAGCTTGGAACAGTTAACAGATACGCAGTATTTT CASSLEQLTDTQYF TRBJ2-3 once TRBV5-1 .
TGTGCCACCAGCTCTAGGAGCCTTCGGCGGGACTCCTGGAGTGGCTACACCTTC CATSSRSLRRDSWSGYTF TRBJ1-2 . TRBV15 .
TGTGCCAGCAGTTTAACTAGCGGGAATTTCTACGAGCAGTACTTC CASSLTSGNFYEQYF TRBJ2-7 many TRBV28 TRBD2
TGTGCCAGTAGTAGGACGGACAAGACCGGGGAGCTGTTTTTT CASSRTDKTGELFF TRBJ2-2 . TRBV19 .
TGTGCCAGCAGCCCCCTCGCAGATACGCAGTATTTT CASSPLADTQYF TRBJ2-3 . TRBV11-2 .
TGTGCCAGCAGCTTAGTGGCAGGGTTTCGTGATGAAAAACTGTTTTTT CASSLVAGFRDEKLFF TRBJ1-4 . TRBV7-2 .
TGTGCCAGCAGTTACTCGACGATGGGGGGAGATTCACCCCTCCACTTT CASSYSTMGGDSPLHF TRBJ1-6 few TRBV6-5 .
TGTGCCAGCAGTTTCATAGCCTCCGGGACAGGGTTTGCCGGGGAGCTGTTTTTT CASSFIASGTGFAGELFF TRBJ2-2 . TRBV28 TRBD1
TGTGCCAGCAGTTTGCAGGAGTCTGAAGCTTTCTTT CASSLQESEAFF TRBJ1-1 many TRBV12-3/TRBV12-4 .
TGTGCCAGCAGCCTTAGCGGGGGATCTTCCTACGAGCAGTACTTC CASSLSGGSSYEQYF TRBJ2-7 many TRBV7-2 TRBD2
TGTGCCAGCAGCTTAAACGCTGCACTTAACTATGGCTACACCTTC CASSLNAALNYGYTF TRBJ1-2 many TRBV7-2 .
TGTGCCAGCAGGGACAGGGAGGGCAATCAGCCCCAGCATTTT CASRDREGNQPQHF TRBJ1-5 few TRBV2 TRBD1
TGTGCCAGCAGTTTTGGACAGGGGGGGACAGATACGCAGTATTTT CASSFGQGGTDTQYF TRBJ2-3 few TRBV28 TRBD1
TGTGCCAGCAGCAATAGCGGGGGGTACCAAGAGACCCAGTACTTC CASSNSGGYQETQYF TRBJ2-5 few TRBV9 TRBD2
TGCAGTGCTAGCCCTTCCAGGACAGTCAGGACTGAAGCTTTCTTT CSASPSRTVRTEAFF TRBJ1-1 . TRBV20-1 .
TGTGCCAGCAGTTACTCACCCCGACCCGATAATACGCAGTATTTT CASSYSPRPDNTQYF TRBJ2-3 . TRBV6-5 .
TGTGCCAGCAGTTATGGGACGGACGAAAACATTCAGTACTTC CASSYGTDENIQYF TRBJ2-4 many TRBV6-2/TRBV6-3 .
TGCGCCAGCAGCTTGGGGCAGGGAGTAAAAGGCTACACCTTC CASSLGQGVKGYTF TRBJ1-2 . TRBV5-1 .
TGTGCCAGCAGACGACAGGGGGCGGCGAACACTGAAGCTTTCTTT CASRRQGAANTEAFF TRBJ1-1 many TRBV7-9 TRBD1
TGCGCCAGCAGCCAAGGGGTGCTAGCGGGAGGTCGATTTACCGGGGAGCTGTTTTTT CASSQGVLAGGRFTGELFF TRBJ2-2 . TRBV4-1 TRBD2
TGTGCCAGCACTAAAAGGGGACTCACCTACGAGCAGTACTTC CASTKRGLTYEQYF TRBJ2-7 few TRBV6-1 .
TGTGCCAGCAGCTGGACCACCGGGGAGCTGTTTTTT CASSWTTGELFF TRBJ2-2 . TRBV7-2 .
TGTGCCAGCTCCCCTCAGTGGAGCTCCTACGAGCAGTACTTC CASSPQWSSYEQYF TRBJ2-7 many TRBV7-2 .
TGTGCCACCAGGGGACAGTTAAATCAGCCCCAGCATTTT CATRGQLNQPQHF TRBJ1-5 few TRBV15 TRBD1
TGCGCCAGCACCGCACAGGGGGCATACTACGAGCAGTACTTC CASTAQGAYYEQYF TRBJ2-7 few TRBV5-1 TRBD1
TGCAGTGCTAGGGAAGACAGGGAAAAACTGTTTTTT CSAREDREKLFF TRBJ1-4 . TRBV20-1 .
TGTGCCAGCAGTTTAGGGTCGACCACCTACGAGCAGTACTTC CASSLGSTTYEQYF TRBJ2-7 many TRBV11-3 .
TGTGCCAGCAGTTTAACACAGGCGTCGGCCGAGCAGTACTTC CASSLTQASAEQYF TRBJ2-7 many TRBV28 .
TGTGCCAGCAGAGTGGATGTGGGTGGCTACACCTTC CASRVDVGGYTF TRBJ1-2 . TRBV6-1 .